One sample yielded the 11 T cell receptor beta chains listed below, sequenced in a study of cytomegalovirus exposure and HLA in healthy donors. The PCR made use of 60 Vbeta and 13 Jbeta primers. Profiled with immunoSEQ multiplex PCR; TCRdb holds only in-frame clones, not every one. The sample lists 150,000 to 200,000 clones; around 62% were seen once. The sequenced material came from PBMCs. These receptors were collected from a man aged 35-49 years in good health and CMV-seronegative.

This chain connects TRBV6-5 to TRBJ2-1; D not resolved. Germline CDR1 is MNHEY and CDR2 is SVGAGI. The V end lost 5 bases, the J end lost 10 bases, and 18 bases lay between the germline ends. This CDR3 has 14 amino acids. The CDR3 DNA is TGTGCCAGCAGTCCGACGAACGTCCCGGAGGAGCAGTTCTTC. Translated, it gives CASSPTNVPEEQFF.

This rearrangement joins TRBV5-1 to TRBJ2-5; 8 bases are shared with TRBD1. The DNA end favors TRBJ2-7, so the J call may be wrong. Germline CDR1 SGHRS, CDR2 YFSETQ. The CDR3 totals 14 residues. The DNA for the CDR3 is TGCGCCAGCAGCTTGGGGGACAGGAGGCACGAGCAGTACTTC. Protein product: CASSLGDRRHEQYF.

The rearrangement uses TRBV6-5 and TRBJ1-1; 10 nucleotides line up with TRBD1. Unmatched junction bases numbered 4, after V lost 6 bases and J lost 3 bases. CDR3 size: 14 residues. The V gene's germline CDR1 is MNHEY and CDR2 SVGAGI. CDR3 sequence: CASSRGQGDTEAFF. The CDR3 region has the DNA TGTGCCAGCAGCCGCGGACAGGGGGACACTGAAGCTTTCTTT.

The J gene is TRBJ1-1, the V gene TRBV27; a possible D gene is TRBD1 (5 bases). The germline V gene has CDR1 MNHEY and CDR2 SMNVEV (reference sequence). The CDR3 loop spans 15 amino acids. V lost 6 bases to trimming and J lost 1 base, with 15 bases between them. The DNA of the CDR3 is TGTGCCAGCAGGCTTACGGGGGTTGGGAACACTGAAGCTTTCTTT. It yields the protein CASRLTGVGNTEAFF.

This clone appeared a few times. J is TRBJ1-1 and V is TRBV7-2; D is undetermined. Trimming took off 3 bases at V and 9 bases at J, with 20 bases between the two ends. CDR3 length equals 15 residues. Germline values: CDR1 SGHTA, CDR2 FQGNSA. The CDR3 sequence is CASSLVLSGSKKAFF. In DNA form, the CDR3 reads TGTGCCAGCAGCTTGGTGCTCAGCGGGTCAAAAAAAGCTTTCTTT.

This chain's CDR3 is CASSPQTGVGYEQYF. As DNA, the CDR3 is TGTGCCAGCAGTCCCCAGACAGGGGTAGGCTACGAGCAGTACTTC. This chain joins TRBV28 and TRBJ2-7; 8 nucleotides agree with TRBD1. CDR1 and CDR2 from the germline V gene are MDHEN and SYDVKM. The CDR3 is 15 residues long. The trim removed 5 bases at V and 3 bases at J, leaving 9 bases unmatched.

The chain employs TRBV19 and TRBJ2-7; the match to TRBD1 covers 12 bases. Germline assignment: CDR1 LNHDA and CDR2 SQIVND (reference sequence). The CDR3 is 16 residues long. The ends lost 5 bases at V and 4 bases at J; junction bases unmatched: 9. The DNA of the CDR3 is TGTGCCAGTAGTCGGGCTTCGGGACAGGGGGCTTACGAGCAGTACTTC. Translation: CASSRASGQGAYEQYF.

The V call is TRBV10-3, the J call TRBJ1-1; D is undetermined. V lost 5 bases and J 2 bases, leaving 9 bases between the germline ends. The CDR3 runs to 13 residues. Germline V gene lookup returns CDR1 ENHRY and CDR2 SYGVKD. This CDR3 reads CAISSTGNTEAFF. As DNA, the CDR3 is TGTGCCATCAGTTCTACGGGTAACACTGAAGCTTTCTTT.

The chain joins TRBV2 to TRBJ2-3; the D is unclear. Looked up from germline, CDR1 is SNHLY and CDR2 is FYNNEI. The length of the CDR3 is 15 residues. V was cut by 4 bases and J by 2 bases, with 13 bases left in between. The CDR3 region has the DNA TGTGCCAGCAGTGTCGCCACTCCCAACACAGATACGCAGTATTTT. Its translation is CASSVATPNTDTQYF.

This sequence joins TRBV7-2 and TRBJ2-3; TRBD2 agrees at 12 bases. The CDR3 extends over 15 amino acids. V dropped 6 bases and J dropped 6; count of bases not matched to a gene: 7. Germline CDR1 reads SGHTA; CDR2 reads FQGNSA. This chain's CDR3 is CASSPSGRGQDTQYF. CDR3 nucleotides: TGTGCCAGCAGTCCTAGCGGGAGGGGCCAGGATACGCAGTATTTT. Complete variable domain (other parts from reference TRBV7-2 and TRBJ2-3): GAGVSQSPSNKVTEKGKDVELRCDPISGHTALYWYRQSLGQGLEFLIYFQGNSAPDKSGLPSDRFSAERTGGSVSTLTIQRTQQEDSAVYLCASSPSGRGQDTQYFGPGTRLTVL.

The CDR3 nucleotides are TGCGCCAGCAGCCAAGGGACAGGAGGGACTGAAGCTTTCTTT. Translating gives CASSQGTGGTEAFF. The chain uses TRBV5-1 and TRBJ1-1; 8 bases fit TRBD1. The CDR3 loop spans 14 amino acids. The germline CDR1 and CDR2 sequences are SGHRS and YFSETQ. J lost 5 bases, V lost 4 bases, and 7 bases had no gene match.